The 11 T cell receptor beta chains below come from one sample, sequenced in a study of CD8 T cells in Susac syndrome (dated by TCRdb to 2018 to 2020). Library method: the immunoSEQ multiplex PCR assay. RNA was extracted with the RNeasy kit and 0.5 to 1 ug was reverse transcribed using random hexamers. The public reads were quality trimmed at Q25 with fastp and then assembled into clones with MiXCR by TCRdb, keeping productive beta chains. Rows with a matching CDR3 protein are joined into one entry that keeps the most common DNA and genes. Across this sample there are about 200,000 distinct CDR3 sequences, with about 94% seen only once. The ten largest clonotypes hold around 0.14% of the sample. The sequenced sample consisted of CD8+ T cells from PBMCs. The receptors were gathered from a human donor with multiple sclerosis.

V is TRBV4-1 and J is TRBJ2-7; D perhaps matches TRBD1 (7 bases). This CDR3 has 14 amino acids. V was clipped by 4 bases and J by 4 bases, with 14 bases between them. Germline loops: CDR1 MGHRA, CDR2 YSYEKL. CDR3 nucleotides: TGCGCCAGCAGCCCGACAGGGAGGTCTTACGAGCAGTACTTC. Encoded protein: CASSPTGRSYEQYF.

The rearrangement links TRBV4-1 to TRBJ2-5, with TRBD2 matching over 14 bases. The germline gives CDR1 MGHRA, CDR2 YSYEKL. The CDR3 sequence is 16 residues long. J gave up 6 bases and V 5 bases, and 8 bases lay outside the gene matches. The CDR3 spells CASSDRLAGGQKTQYF. The DNA of the CDR3 is TGCGCCAGCAGCGATCGACTAGCGGGGGGGCAGAAGACCCAGTACTTC.

V usage is TRBV4-3 and J usage is TRBJ2-7; D is unresolved. Trimming stripped 0 bases from V and 3 bases from J, with 12 bases between. CDR3 length: 15 residues. Germline CDR1 LGHNA, CDR2 YSLEER. CDR3 coding DNA: TGCGCCAGCAGCCAAGATAGTGGGTCCGTCTACGAGCAGTACTTC. Translated: CASSQDSGSVYEQYF.

The chain recombines TRBV7-9 with TRBJ2-3; D is unresolved. The V gene lost 5 bases and the J gene lost 2 bases, with 8 bases spanning the gap. The CDR3 is 13 residues long. Germline V gene lookup returns CDR1 SEHNR and CDR2 FQNEAQ (reference sequence). Written as DNA, the CDR3 is TGTGCCAGCAGCATAACCTCCACAGATACGCAGTATTTT. This translates into CASSITSTDTQYF.

The V call is TRBV13, the J call TRBJ1-4, with a tentative D call TRBD1 (5 bases). The germline CDR1 and CDR2 sequences are PRHDT and FYEKMQ (reference sequence). Trimming stripped 5 bases from V and 4 bases from J, with 11 bases between. The CDR3 runs 14 residues. DNA for the CDR3: TGTGCCAGCAGCGCGGGACCTGTTAATGAAAAACTGTTTTTT. As protein: CASSAGPVNEKLFF.

The chain links TRBV15 to TRBJ1-1, with D possibly TRBD1 on 5 matching bases. Trimming took 1 base from V and 2 from J, leaving 11 bases between them. Germline V lookup: CDR1 LNHNV, CDR2 YYDKDF (reference sequence). The CDR3 length is 15 residues. CDR3 in DNA: TGTGCCACCAGCAGAGGGGAGGGGACCAACACTGAAGCTTTCTTT. It specifies CATSRGEGTNTEAFF.

V and J are TRBV12-5 and TRBJ1-1, with 7 bases aligning to TRBD1. There are 17 residues in the CDR3. In germline, CDR1 is LGHNT, CDR2 FRNRAP. The V and J ends lost 4 bases and 2 bases, in that order; junction bases with no gene match: 13. CDR3 nucleotides: TGTGCTAGTGGTTGGCTCCAACTTGGGGACAGTAACACTGAAGCTTTCTTT. Its protein product is CASGWLQLGDSNTEAFF.

The V gene is TRBV30, the J gene TRBJ1-5, with D perhaps matching TRBD1 (5 bases). The CDR3 length is 15 residues. The germline V and J ends were trimmed by 5 bases and 1 base, with 15 bases remaining between them. CDR1 is GTSNPN and CDR2 is SVGIG in the germline V gene (reference sequence). The CDR3 DNA reads as TGTGCCTGGGGGGCCGGGGAGTTAAGCAATCAGCCCCAGCATTTT. Amino acids: CAWGAGELSNQPQHF.

This chain connects TRBV9 to TRBJ2-5, with 9 bases aligning to TRBD1. V shed 7 bases, J shed 4 bases, and the junction held 11 bases outside the gene matches. The CDR3 covers 15 residues. The V gene's germline CDR1 is SGDLS and CDR2 YYNGEE. This CDR3 reads CASGNGGTGRETQYF. CDR3 nucleotide sequence: TGTGCCAGCGGGAACGGTGGGACAGGGCGAGAGACCCAGTACTTC.

As concerns this clonotype: One end of the junction varies from germline; a read error may be responsible. The chain uses TRBV4-1 and TRBJ2-1; D unclear. CDR1 MGHRA and CDR2 YSYEKL come from the germline V gene. There are 17 residues in the CDR3. This CDR3 is CASSQVTSEEAYNEQFF. In DNA, the CDR3 is TGCGCCAGCAGCCAAGTGACAAGCGAGGAAGCCTACAATGAGCAATTCTTC.

The chain joins TRBV5-6 to TRBJ2-1; no firm D call. Looked up from germline, CDR1 is SGHDT and CDR2 is YYEEEE. Trimming took off 0 bases at V and 2 bases at J, with 12 bases between the two ends. The length of the CDR3 is 16 residues. CDR3 nucleotides: TGTGCCAGCAGCTTGGTTGGTGGGGTACCCTACAATGAGCAGTTCTTC. Its translation is CASSLVGGVPYNEQFF.